This is a list of T cell receptor beta chains from one sample in a study of cytomegalovirus exposure and HLA in healthy donors. The repertoire was sequenced with immunoSEQ multiplex PCR; TCRdb's copy has only in-frame clones and lacks some. The sample table sets out 130,000 to 150,000 clones. Sequenced: PBMCs. The receptors here all came from a middle-aged man in good health and CMV-seronegative. Both conserved end residues are part of each CDR3. A D gene is named only where the DNA matches it firmly.

cdr3_aa	cdr3_nt	d_call	v_call	cdr3_length	j_call
CASSLGQGMTEAFF	TGCGCCAGCAGCTTGGGACAGGGGATGACTGAAGCTTTCTTT	TRBD1	TRBV5-1	14	TRBJ1-1
CATSRGSTGSEGYTF	TGTGCCACCAGCAGAGGATCTACAGGGTCGGAAGGCTACACCTTC	NA	TRBV15	15	TRBJ1-2
CATSSPLDRERNEQFF	TGTGCCACCAGCAGTCCTCTTGACAGGGAAAGGAATGAGCAGTTCTTC	TRBD1	TRBV15	16	TRBJ2-1
CASSLTSNVLTF	TGTGCCAGCAGCTTAACGAGCAACGTCCTGACTTTC	NA	TRBV7-2	12	TRBJ2-6
CASSLSRQGAYEQYF	TGTGCCAGCAGCTTATCCAGACAGGGCGCCTACGAGCAGTACTTC	TRBD1	TRBV13	15	TRBJ2-7
CASAGTGTSGGTYNEQFF	TGTGCCAGCGCGGGGACGGGGACTAGCGGGGGGACCTACAATGAGCAGTTCTTC	TRBD2	TRBV11-2	18	TRBJ2-1
CAAGRGPGYEQFF	TGTGCCGCGGGGAGGGGCCCTGGGTATGAGCAGTTCTTC	TRBD2	TRBV6-1	13	TRBJ2-1
CASSLGRGETQYF	TGTGCCAGCAGCTTAGGCAGGGGAGAGACCCAGTACTTC	NA	TRBV7-9	13	TRBJ2-5
CASDPAGGSYNEQFF	TGTGCCAGCGACCCCGCAGGGGGCTCCTACAATGAGCAGTTCTTC	TRBD1	TRBV27	15	TRBJ2-1
CASSHSGVANYGYTF	TGTGCCAGCAGTCACTCCGGGGTGGCGAACTATGGCTACACCTTC	NA	TRBV6-5	15	TRBJ1-2
CASSLGGTNEKLFF	TGTGCCAGCAGCTTGGGAGGAACTAATGAAAAACTGTTTTTT	NA	TRBV5-6	14	TRBJ1-4
CASSHLSGQPYEQYF	TGTGCCAGCAGCCACCTTAGCGGGCAGCCCTACGAGCAGTACTTC	TRBD2	TRBV14	15	TRBJ2-7
CASKSGLARSGELFF	TGTGCCAGCAAGTCGGGACTAGCCCGCTCCGGGGAGCTGTTTTTT	TRBD2	TRBV2	15	TRBJ2-2
CASSLEGQGHEQYF	TGTGCCAGCAGCTTAGAGGGACAGGGGCACGAGCAGTACTTC	TRBD1	TRBV11-2	14	TRBJ2-7
CAISQRSIGTGNTEAFF	TGTGCCATCAGCCAGCGCTCCATTGGGACAGGGAACACTGAAGCTTTCTTT	TRBD1	TRBV10-3	17	TRBJ1-1
CASSADTRGQGDTQYF	TGTGCCAGCAGCGCCGATACCCGGGGTCAAGGAGATACGCAGTATTTT	NA	TRBV7-3	16	TRBJ2-3
CASSLEPTVLTNYGYTF	TGTGCCAGCAGCCTGGAACCGACAGTGCTAACTAACTATGGCTACACCTTC	NA	TRBV5-4	17	TRBJ1-2
CATLRLAGNYEQYF	TGTGCCACCTTAAGACTAGCGGGGAACTACGAGCAGTACTTC	TRBD2	TRBV28	14	TRBJ2-7
CASSYRLAGAPDGELFF	TGCGCCAGCAGCTACAGACTAGCGGGGGCCCCGGACGGGGAGCTGTTTTTT	TRBD2	TRBV5-1	17	TRBJ2-2
CASRAGGARNTIYF	TGTGCCAGCAGGGCCGGAGGGGCACGGAACACCATATATTTT	NA	TRBV27	14	TRBJ1-3
CASSLPGTGEGDTQYF	TGTGCCAGTAGTCTTCCCGGGACAGGGGAGGGTGATACGCAGTATTTT	TRBD1	TRBV19	16	TRBJ2-3
CASSGTGAPSNIQYF	TGTGCCAGCAGTGGGACAGGGGCCCCTTCAAACATTCAGTACTTC	TRBD1	TRBV6-1	15	TRBJ2-4
CASSQTQNTEAFF	TGTGCCAGCAGCCAAACACAGAACACTGAAGCTTTCTTT	NA	TRBV14	13	TRBJ1-1
CASSRQNSEQYF	TGTGCCAGTTCTAGGCAGAACTCCGAGCAGTACTTC	NA	TRBV19	12	TRBJ2-7
CATSRDGLAVPAEQFF	TGTGCCACCAGCAGAGATGGTCTAGCGGTGCCCGCGGAGCAGTTCTTC	TRBD2	TRBV15	16	TRBJ2-1
CASSPTAGGNQPQHF	TGTGCCAGCAGTCCCACCGCGGGTGGCAATCAGCCCCAGCATTTT	NA	TRBV6-5	15	TRBJ1-5
CASSLRQGFGEAFF	TGTGCCAGCAGCTTAAGACAGGGGTTCGGTGAAGCTTTCTTT	TRBD1	TRBV7-2	14	TRBJ1-1
CASSATSGSLLGETQYF	TGTGCCAGCAGCGCGACTAGCGGGTCCCTCCTGGGAGAGACCCAGTACTTC	TRBD2	TRBV9	17	TRBJ2-5
CASSTGYEQYF	TGTGCCAGCAGCACAGGCTACGAGCAGTACTTC	NA	TRBV7-2	11	TRBJ2-7
CSATPGGGFAF	TGCAGTGCTACTCCAGGGGGCGGGTTTGCCTTC	TRBD1	TRBV20-1	11	TRBJ2-7
CASSRTSGGYQETQYF	TGTGCCAGCAGCCGGACTAGCGGGGGGTACCAAGAGACCCAGTACTTC	TRBD2	TRBV7-9	16	TRBJ2-5
CASSPERGSNQPQHF	TGTGCCAGCTCACCTGAAAGGGGAAGCAATCAGCCCCAGCATTTT	NA	TRBV18	15	TRBJ1-5
CASSIGTTEAFF	TGTGCCAGTAGTATCGGTACCACTGAAGCTTTCTTT	NA	TRBV19	12	TRBJ1-1
CSVDRANTEAFF	TGCAGCGTTGACAGGGCGAACACTGAAGCTTTCTTT	NA	TRBV29-1	12	TRBJ1-1
CASSSTGVGDGYGYTF	TGTGCCAGCAGCTCCACAGGGGTGGGAGATGGCTATGGCTACACCTTC	TRBD1	TRBV9	16	TRBJ1-2
CATSRLEVLNTEAFF	TGTGCCACCAGCAGGTTAGAGGTTTTGAACACTGAAGCTTTCTTT	NA	TRBV15	15	TRBJ1-1
CASRLDRAGELFF	TGTGCCAGCAGGCTCGACAGGGCCGGGGAGCTGTTTTTT	TRBD1	TRBV5-8	13	TRBJ2-2
CASSPRRGPETGELFF	TGTGCCAGCAGCCCACGAAGGGGGCCGGAAACCGGGGAGCTGTTTTTT	TRBD1	TRBV9	16	TRBJ2-2
CASSLDRDRGHEQYF	TGTGCCAGCAGCCTCGACCGGGACAGGGGCCACGAGCAGTACTTC	TRBD1	TRBV7-3	15	TRBJ2-7
CASSLDRGYEQYF	TGTGCCAGCAGCTTAGACAGGGGCTACGAGCAGTACTTC	TRBD1	TRBV5-4	13	TRBJ2-7
CASSLTQGVGFQETQYF	TGCGCCAGCAGCTTAACCCAAGGGGTGGGGTTCCAAGAGACCCAGTACTTC	NA	TRBV5-1	17	TRBJ2-5
CASSVQGSSYNEQFF	TGTGCCAGCAGCGTACAGGGTAGCTCCTACAATGAGCAGTTCTTC	NA	TRBV7-2	15	TRBJ2-1
CASSPAGPGNQPQHF	TGTGCCAGCTCACCGGCCGGGCCAGGGAATCAGCCCCAGCATTTT	NA	TRBV18	15	TRBJ1-5
CASSYLPSDEQYF	TGTGCCAGCAGTTACCTGCCTTCGGACGAGCAGTACTTC	NA	TRBV27	13	TRBJ2-7
CASSYSQRMVTDGYTF	TGTGCCAGCAGTTACTCACAGAGAATGGTGACGGATGGCTACACCTTC	NA	TRBV6-5	16	TRBJ1-2
CASTLISTNYGYTF	TGTGCCAGCACCCTGATCAGTACCAACTATGGCTACACCTTC	NA	TRBV28	14	TRBJ1-2
CASSISPDRVPEAFF	TGCGCCAGCAGCATTAGCCCAGACAGGGTCCCTGAAGCTTTCTTT	TRBD1	TRBV5-1	15	TRBJ1-1
CASSLQRGGLNEQFF	TGTGCCAGCAGCTTACAGCGGGGGGGCCTCAATGAGCAGTTCTTC	TRBD2	TRBV7-3	15	TRBJ2-1
CASTQWAGNSPLHF	TGTGCCAGCACCCAATGGGCAGGGAATTCACCCCTCCACTTT	NA	TRBV28	14	TRBJ1-6
CASSSPAGYYEQYF	TGCGCCAGCAGCTCCCCAGCGGGATACTACGAGCAGTACTTC	TRBD2	TRBV5-1	14	TRBJ2-7
CASSIDQGAGELFF	TGTGCCAGTAGTATAGACCAGGGGGCCGGGGAGCTGTTTTTT	TRBD1	TRBV19	14	TRBJ2-2